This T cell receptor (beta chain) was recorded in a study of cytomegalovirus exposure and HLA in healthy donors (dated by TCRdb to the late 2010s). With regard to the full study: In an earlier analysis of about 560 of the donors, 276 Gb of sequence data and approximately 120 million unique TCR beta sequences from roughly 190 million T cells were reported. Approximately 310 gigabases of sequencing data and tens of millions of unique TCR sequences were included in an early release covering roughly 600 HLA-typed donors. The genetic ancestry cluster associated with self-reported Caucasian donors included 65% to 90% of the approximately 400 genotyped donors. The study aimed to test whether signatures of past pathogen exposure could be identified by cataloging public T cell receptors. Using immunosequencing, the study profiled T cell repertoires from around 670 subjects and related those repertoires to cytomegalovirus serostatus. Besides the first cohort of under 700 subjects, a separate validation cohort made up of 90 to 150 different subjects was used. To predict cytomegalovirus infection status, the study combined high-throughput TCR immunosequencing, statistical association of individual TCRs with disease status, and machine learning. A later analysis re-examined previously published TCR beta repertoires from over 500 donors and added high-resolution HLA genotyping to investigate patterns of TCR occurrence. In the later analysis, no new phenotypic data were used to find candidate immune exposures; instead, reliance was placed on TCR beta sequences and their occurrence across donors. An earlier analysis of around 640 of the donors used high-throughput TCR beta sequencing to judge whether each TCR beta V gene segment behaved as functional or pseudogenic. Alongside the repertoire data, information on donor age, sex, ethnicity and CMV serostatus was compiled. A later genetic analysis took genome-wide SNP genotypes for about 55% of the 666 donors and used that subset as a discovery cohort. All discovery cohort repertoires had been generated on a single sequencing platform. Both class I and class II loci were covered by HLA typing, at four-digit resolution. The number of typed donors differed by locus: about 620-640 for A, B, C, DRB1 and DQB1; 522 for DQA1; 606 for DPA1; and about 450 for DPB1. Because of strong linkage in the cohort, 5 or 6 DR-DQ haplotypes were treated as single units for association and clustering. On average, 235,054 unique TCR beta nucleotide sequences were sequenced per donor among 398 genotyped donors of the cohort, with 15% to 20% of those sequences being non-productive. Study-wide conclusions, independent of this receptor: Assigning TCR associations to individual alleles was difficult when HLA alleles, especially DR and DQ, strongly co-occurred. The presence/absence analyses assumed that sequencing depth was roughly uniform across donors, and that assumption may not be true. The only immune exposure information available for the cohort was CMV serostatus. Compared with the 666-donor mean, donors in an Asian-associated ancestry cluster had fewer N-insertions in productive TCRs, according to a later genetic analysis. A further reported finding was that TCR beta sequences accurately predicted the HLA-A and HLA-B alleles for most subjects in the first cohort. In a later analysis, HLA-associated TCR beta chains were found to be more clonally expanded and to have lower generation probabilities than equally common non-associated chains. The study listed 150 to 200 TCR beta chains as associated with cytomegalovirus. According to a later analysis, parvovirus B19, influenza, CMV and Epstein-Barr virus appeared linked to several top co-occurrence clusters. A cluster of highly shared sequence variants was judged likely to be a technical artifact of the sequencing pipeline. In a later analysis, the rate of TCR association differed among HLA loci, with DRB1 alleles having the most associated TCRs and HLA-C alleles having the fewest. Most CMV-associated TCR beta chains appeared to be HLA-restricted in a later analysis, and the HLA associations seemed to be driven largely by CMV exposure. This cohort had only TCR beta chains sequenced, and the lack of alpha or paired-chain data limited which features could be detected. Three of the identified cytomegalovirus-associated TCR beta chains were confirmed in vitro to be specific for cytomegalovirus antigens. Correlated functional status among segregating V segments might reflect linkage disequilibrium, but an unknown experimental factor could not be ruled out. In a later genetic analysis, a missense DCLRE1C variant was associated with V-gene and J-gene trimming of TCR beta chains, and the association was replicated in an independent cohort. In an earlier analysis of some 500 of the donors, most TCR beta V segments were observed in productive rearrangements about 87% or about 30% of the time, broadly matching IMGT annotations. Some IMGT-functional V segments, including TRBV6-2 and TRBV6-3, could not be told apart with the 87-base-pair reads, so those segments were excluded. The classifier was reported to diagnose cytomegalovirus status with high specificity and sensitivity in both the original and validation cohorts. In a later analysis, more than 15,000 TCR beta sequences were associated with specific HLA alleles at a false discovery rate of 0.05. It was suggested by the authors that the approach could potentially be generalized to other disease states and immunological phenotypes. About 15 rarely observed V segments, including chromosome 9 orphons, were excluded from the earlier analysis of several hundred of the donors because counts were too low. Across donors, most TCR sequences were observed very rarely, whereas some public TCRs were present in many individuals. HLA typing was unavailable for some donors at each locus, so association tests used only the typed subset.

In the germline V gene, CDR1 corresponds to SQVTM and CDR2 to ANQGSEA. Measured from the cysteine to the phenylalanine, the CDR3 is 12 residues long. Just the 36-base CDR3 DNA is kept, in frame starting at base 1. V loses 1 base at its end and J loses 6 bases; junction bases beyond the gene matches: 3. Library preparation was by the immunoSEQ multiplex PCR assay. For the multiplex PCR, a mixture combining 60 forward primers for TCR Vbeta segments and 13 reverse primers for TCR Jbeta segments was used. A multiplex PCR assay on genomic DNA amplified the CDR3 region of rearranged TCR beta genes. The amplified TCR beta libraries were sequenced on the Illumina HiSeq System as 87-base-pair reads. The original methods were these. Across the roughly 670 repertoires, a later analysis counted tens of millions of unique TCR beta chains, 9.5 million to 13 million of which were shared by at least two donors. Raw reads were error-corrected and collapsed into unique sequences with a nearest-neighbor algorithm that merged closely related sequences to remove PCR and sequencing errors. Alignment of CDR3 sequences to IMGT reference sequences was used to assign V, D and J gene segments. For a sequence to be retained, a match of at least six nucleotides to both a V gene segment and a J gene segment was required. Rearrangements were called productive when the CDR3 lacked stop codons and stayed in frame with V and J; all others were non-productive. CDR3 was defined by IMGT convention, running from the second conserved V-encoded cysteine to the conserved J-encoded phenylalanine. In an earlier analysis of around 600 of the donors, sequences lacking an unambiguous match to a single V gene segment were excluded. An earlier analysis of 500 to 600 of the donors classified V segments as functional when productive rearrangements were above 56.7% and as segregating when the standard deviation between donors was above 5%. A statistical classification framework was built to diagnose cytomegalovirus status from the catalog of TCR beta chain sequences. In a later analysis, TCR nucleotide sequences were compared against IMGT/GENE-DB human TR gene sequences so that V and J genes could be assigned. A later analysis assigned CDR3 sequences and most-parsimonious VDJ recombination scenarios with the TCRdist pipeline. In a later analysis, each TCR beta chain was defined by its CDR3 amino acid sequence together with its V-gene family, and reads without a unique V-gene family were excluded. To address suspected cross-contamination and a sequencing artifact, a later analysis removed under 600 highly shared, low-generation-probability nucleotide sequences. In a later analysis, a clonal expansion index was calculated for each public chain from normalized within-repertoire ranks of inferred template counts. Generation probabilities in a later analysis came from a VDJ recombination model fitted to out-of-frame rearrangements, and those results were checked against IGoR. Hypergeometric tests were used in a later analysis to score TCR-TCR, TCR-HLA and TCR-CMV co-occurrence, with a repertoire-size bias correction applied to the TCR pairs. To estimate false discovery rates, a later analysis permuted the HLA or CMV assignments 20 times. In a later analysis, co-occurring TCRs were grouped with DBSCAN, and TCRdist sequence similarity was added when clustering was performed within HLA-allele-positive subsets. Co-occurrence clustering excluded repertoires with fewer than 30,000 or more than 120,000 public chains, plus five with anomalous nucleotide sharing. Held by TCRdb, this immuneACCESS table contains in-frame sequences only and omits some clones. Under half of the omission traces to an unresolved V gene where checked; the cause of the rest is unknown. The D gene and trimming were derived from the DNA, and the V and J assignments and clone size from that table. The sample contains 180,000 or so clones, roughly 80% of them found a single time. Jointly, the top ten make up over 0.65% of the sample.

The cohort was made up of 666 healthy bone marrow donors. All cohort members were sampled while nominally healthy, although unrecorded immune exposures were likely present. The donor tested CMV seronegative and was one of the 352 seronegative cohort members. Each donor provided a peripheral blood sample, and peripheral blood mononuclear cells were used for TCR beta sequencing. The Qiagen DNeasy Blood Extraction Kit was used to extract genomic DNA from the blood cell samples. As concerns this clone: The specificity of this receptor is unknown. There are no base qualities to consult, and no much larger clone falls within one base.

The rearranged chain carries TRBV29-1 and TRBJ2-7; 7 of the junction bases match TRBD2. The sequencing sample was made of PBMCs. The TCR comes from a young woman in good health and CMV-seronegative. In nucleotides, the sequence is TGCAGCGTTGAAGGGCCGGGGGGCGAGCAGTACTTC. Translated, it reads CSVEGPGGEQYF.